This T cell receptor (beta chain) comes out of a study of response to subunit inactivated influenza vaccine. Study-wide points: The study's authors posited that every seasonal influenza vaccination enlists few new T cells.

CDR3 size: 17 residues. Trimming removed 0 bases from V and 4 bases from J; junction bases left unmatched: 4. The germline gives CDR1 SGHVS, CDR2 FQNEAQ. Notes on this clonotype: Its antigen is unidentified.

TCRdb redid the calling of the RT-PCR reads with MiXCR, one entry per CDR3 protein. The profile shows roughly 700,000 distinct CDR3 sequences, approximately 15% of them singletons. The chain employs TRBV7-8 and TRBJ2-3; 13 bases are shared with TRBD2. Sequenced here: PBMCs from blood, sampled 14 to 15 days before vaccination. The receptor comes from a man between 50 and 59 years old who received an inactivated influenza vaccine. The CDR3: CASSLAALAGGPDTQYF. The CDR3 DNA reads as TGTGCCAGCAGCTTAGCGGCACTAGCGGGGGGGCCAGATACGCAGTATTTT.